This T cell receptor beta chain was captured in a study of shared clonotypes between healthy human individuals. Study context: CD8 memory received one plate per donor, CD8 naive two, CD4 memory three and CD4 naive three.

The CDR3 contains 13 residues. Trimming cost V 2 bases and J 4 bases, with 9 bases left between them. Germline CDR1 reads SEHNR; CDR2 reads FQNEAQ (reference sequence). Each PCR replicate from the sorted subsets contained about 200 ng DNA, which is around 30,000 T cell genomes. TCRdb's table, derived via immunoSEQ multiplex PCR, lists solely in-frame clones and lacks some. The data contain 2,100,000 or so clones, approximately 96% of them singletons. Study-level points and caveats: Clonotypes which were not shared had lower generation probabilities than clonotypes that all four donors shared. A few donors shared about 5% of their naive CD4 clonotypes.

About this clone itself: What it binds is not known.

The origin of this receptor is a man between 18 and 35 years old in good health. The source material was naive CD4+ T cells sorted from blood. The subset denotes: CD45RA+ positively selected. V and J are TRBV7-9 and TRBJ2-7; D gene unclear. The CDR3 sequence is CASSLLFSYEQYF. CDR3 bases: TGTGCCAGCAGCTTACTTTTCTCGTACGAGCAGTACTTC.